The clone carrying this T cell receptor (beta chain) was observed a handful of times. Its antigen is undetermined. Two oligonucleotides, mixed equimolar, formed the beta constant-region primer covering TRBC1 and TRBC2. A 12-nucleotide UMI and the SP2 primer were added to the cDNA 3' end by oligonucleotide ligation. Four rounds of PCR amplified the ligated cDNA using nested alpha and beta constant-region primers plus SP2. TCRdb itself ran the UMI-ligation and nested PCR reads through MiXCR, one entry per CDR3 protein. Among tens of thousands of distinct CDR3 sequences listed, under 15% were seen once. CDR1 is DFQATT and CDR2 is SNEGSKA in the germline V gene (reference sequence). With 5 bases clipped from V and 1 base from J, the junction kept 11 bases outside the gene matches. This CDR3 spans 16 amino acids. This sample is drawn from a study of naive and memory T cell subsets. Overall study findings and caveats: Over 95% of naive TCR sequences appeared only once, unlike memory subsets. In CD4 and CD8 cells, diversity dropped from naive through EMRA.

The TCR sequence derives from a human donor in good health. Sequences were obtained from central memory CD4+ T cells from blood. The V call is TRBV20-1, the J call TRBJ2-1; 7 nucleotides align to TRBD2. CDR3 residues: CSALDGGKGSYNEQFF. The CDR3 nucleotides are TGCAGTGCTCTGGACGGGGGGAAGGGGTCCTACAATGAGCAGTTCTTC.